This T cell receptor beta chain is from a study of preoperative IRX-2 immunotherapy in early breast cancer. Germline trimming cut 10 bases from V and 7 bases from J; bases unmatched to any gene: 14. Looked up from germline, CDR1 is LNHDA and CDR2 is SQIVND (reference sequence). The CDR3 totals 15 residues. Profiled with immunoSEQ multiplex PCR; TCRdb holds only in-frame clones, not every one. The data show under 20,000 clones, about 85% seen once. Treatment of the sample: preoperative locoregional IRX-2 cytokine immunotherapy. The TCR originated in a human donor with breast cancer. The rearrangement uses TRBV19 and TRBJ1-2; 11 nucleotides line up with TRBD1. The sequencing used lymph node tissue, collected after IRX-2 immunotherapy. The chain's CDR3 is CATKDRGRGMGGYTF. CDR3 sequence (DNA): TGTGCCACAAAGGACAGGGGGCGAGGAATGGGTGGCTACACCTTC.